The following is a T cell receptor beta chain sequence with its context. Its antigen is as yet unknown. This sample is part of a study of cytomegalovirus exposure and HLA in healthy donors. About the study: An earlier analysis identified 120 million or so unique TCR beta sequences in about 179 million T cells.

Whole-study findings and limits: There were reportedly fewer N-insertions in an Asian-associated ancestry cluster than the approximately 630-donor mean, in a later analysis. Reported results showed that the classifier diagnosed cytomegalovirus status with high specificity and sensitivity. In presence/absence analyses, roughly uniform sequencing depth across donors was assumed.

Germline CDR1 is SGDLS and CDR2 is YYNGEE. This CDR3 has 15 residues. V was pared by 0 bases and J by 1 base, with 7 bases between. The study ran its PCR with 60 Vbeta and 13 Jbeta primers. Assay: immunoSEQ multiplex PCR; the TCRdb copy retains only in-frame clones and omits some. The sample lists 150,000 to 200,000 clones, roughly 85% seen once, with 0.69% in the top ten. The rearrangement uses TRBV9 and TRBJ2-2; TRBD2 is a possible D gene (6 bases). Sequencing was done on a sample of PBMCs. The receptor comes from a woman aged 35 to 49 in good health and CMV-seronegative. The CDR3 nucleotides read TGTGCCAGCAGCGTAGTTAGCGGGAACACCGGGGAGCTGTTTTTT. Its translation is CASSVVSGNTGELFF. The complete variable domain, with remaining parts taken from reference TRBV9 and TRBJ2-2, reads DSGVTQTPKHLITATGQRVTLRCSPRSGDLSVYWYQQSLDQGLQFLIQYYNGEERAKGNILERFSAQQFPDLHSELNLSSLELGDSALYFCASSVVSGNTGELFFGEGSRLTVL.